These 21 T cell receptor beta chains share one sample of origin, sequenced in a study of blood T cell repertoires in COVID-19. The method was immunoSEQ multiplex PCR; TCRdb's version includes in-frame clones alone and lacks a portion of them. This table holds roughly 380,000 clones, more than 70% found once. Sample: peripheral blood. The receptors come from a woman in her sixties with COVID-19, enrolled during active disease.

The chain links TRBV19 to TRBJ1-5; 7 bases line up with TRBD1. This CDR3 comprises 14 residues. V lost 5 bases, J lost 11 bases, and 12 bases stayed unmatched. The V gene's germline CDR1 is LNHDA and CDR2 SQIVND (reference sequence). The DNA for the CDR3 is TGTGCCAGTAGTCCTTCGACAGGGCAAGGGACCCAGCATTTT. Its protein is CASSPSTGQGTQHF. Combining the CDR3 with reference TRBV19 and TRBJ1-5 gives the whole variable domain DGGITQSPKYLFRKEGQNVTLSCEQNLNHDAMYWYRQDPGQGLRLIYYSQIVNDFQKGDIAEGYSVSREKKESFPLTVTSAQKNPTAFYLCASSPSTGQGTQHFGDGTRLSIL.

This clone was counted once. The rearrangement uses TRBV7-9 and TRBJ1-2, with 7 nucleotides matching TRBD1. V shed 5 bases and J 6 bases; nucleotides not matched to a gene: 6. CDR1 SEHNR and CDR2 FQNEAQ come from the germline V gene (reference sequence). This CDR3 has 13 amino acids. The chain's CDR3 is CASSPDRPDGYTF. The CDR3 DNA reads TGTGCCAGCAGCCCGGACAGGCCAGATGGCTACACCTTC. Based on the CDR3 plus reference TRBV7-9 and TRBJ1-2, the full variable domain is DTGVSQNPRHKITKRGQNVTFRCDPISEHNRLYWYRQTLGQGPEFLTYFQNEAQLEKSRLLSDRFSAERPKGSFSTLEIQRTEQGDSAMYLCASSPDRPDGYTFGSGTRLTVV.

This sequence joins TRBV2 and TRBJ1-6, with 7 bases identical to TRBD1. The CDR3 is 16 residues long. In germline, CDR1 is SNHLY, CDR2 FYNNEI. The trim removed 7 bases at V and 0 bases at J, leaving 6 bases unmatched. CDR3 residues: CASTKDRSSYNSPLHF. The CDR3, as DNA: TGTGCCAGCACCAAGGACAGGAGCTCCTATAATTCACCCCTCCACTTT.

CDR3 loop: CASSLIQGEYYGYTF. CDR3 bases: TGCGCCAGCAGCTTGATTCAGGGGGAGTACTATGGCTACACCTTC. The chain joins TRBV5-1 to TRBJ1-2, with TRBD1 matching over 7 bases. CDR3 length: 15 residues. Per germline, CDR1 SGHRS and CDR2 YFSETQ. Germline trimming cut 1 base from V and 3 bases from J; bases unmatched to any gene: 6.

This clone has just a few counts. The J gene is TRBJ1-5, the V gene TRBV7-9; D possibly corresponds to TRBD1 (6 bases). Trimming shortened V by 4 bases and J by 3 bases, and 13 bases separated the two germline ends. CDR3 length equals 15 residues. Per germline, CDR1 SEHNR and CDR2 FQNEAQ (reference sequence). The CDR3: CASSSETGFNQPQHF. As DNA, the CDR3 is TGTGCCAGCAGCTCCGAGACAGGATTCAATCAGCCCCAGCATTTT. Looking up the rest from reference TRBV7-9 and TRBJ1-5 gives the full variable domain: DTGVSQNPRHKITKRGQNVTFRCDPISEHNRLYWYRQTLGQGPEFLTYFQNEAQLEKSRLLSDRFSAERPKGSFSTLEIQRTEQGDSAMYLCASSSETGFNQPQHFGDGTRLSIL.

This rearrangement joins TRBV19 to TRBJ2-5, with D possibly TRBD1 on 5 matching bases. The CDR3 has 14 residues. Per the germline V gene, CDR1 is LNHDA and CDR2 is SQIVND (reference sequence). V was clipped by 5 bases and J by 6 bases, with 16 bases between them. The CDR3 loop reads CASSRTSAGQTQYF. The DNA for the CDR3 is TGTGCCAGTAGTCGGACCTCAGCAGGGCAGACCCAGTACTTC. Full variable domain (remainder filled in from reference TRBV19 and TRBJ2-5): DGGITQSPKYLFRKEGQNVTLSCEQNLNHDAMYWYRQDPGQGLRLIYYSQIVNDFQKGDIAEGYSVSREKKESFPLTVTSAQKNPTAFYLCASSRTSAGQTQYFGPGTRLLVL.

The sample holds one count of this clone. The rearrangement uses TRBV3-1 (or the pseudogene TRBV3-2) and TRBJ2-7, with D perhaps matching TRBD1 (5 bases). The V and J ends lost 3 bases and 7 bases respectively, with 13 bases between them. The length of the CDR3 is 13 residues. The germline CDR1 and CDR2 sequences are LGHDT and YNNKEL (reference sequence). The CDR3 reads CASSQQEGVEQYF. CDR3 sequence (DNA): TGTGCCAGCAGCCAGCAGGAAGGGGTAGAGCAGTACTTC.

The rearrangement uses TRBV9 and TRBJ1-4; unclear D gene. The germline V gene has CDR1 SGDLS and CDR2 YYNGEE. The V and J ends lost 3 bases and 7 bases respectively, with 19 bases between them. The CDR3 spans 16 residues. CDR3 DNA: TGTGCCAGCAGCGCCCGGGCCTCACTGGGGAGTGAAAAACTGTTTTTT. Translation gives CASSARASLGSEKLFF.

This clone has ten or more counts. This chain connects TRBV5-4 to TRBJ2-1, with D unresolved. The CDR3 is 14 residues long. The germline V gene encodes CDR1 SGHNT and CDR2 YYREEE (reference sequence). Trimming left V 4 bases short and J 4 bases short, with 12 bases between. CDR3 DNA: TGTGCCAGCAGCGAGTCGACACCATACAATGAGCAGTTCTTC. It translates to CASSESTPYNEQFF. The full variable domain, rest sourced from reference TRBV5-4 and TRBJ2-1, is ETGVTQSPTHLIKTRGQQVTLRCSSQSGHNTVSWYQQALGQGPQFIFQYYREEENGRGNFPPRFSGLQFPNYSSELNVNALELDDSALYLCASSESTPYNEQFFGPGTRLTVL.

This clone was counted a single time. The rearrangement links TRBV24-1 to TRBJ2-3, with 11 bases fitting TRBD1. Per the germline V gene, CDR1 is KGHDR and CDR2 is SFDVKD. CDR3 length: 14 residues. The ends lost 12 bases at V and 4 bases at J; junction bases unmatched: 8. CDR3 DNA: TGTGCCTCCCGGGACAGGGGGTTCCCAGATACGCAGTATTTT. As protein: CASRDRGFPDTQYF.

This chain uses TRBV10-1 with TRBJ1-3; a possible D gene is TRBD1 (6 bases). CDR1 is WNHNN, CDR2 SYGVQD, per germline (reference sequence). CDR3 length: 14 amino acids. Trimming took 4 bases from V and 4 from J, leaving 11 bases between them. The CDR3 here is CASSAQGDGNTIYF. The DNA for the CDR3 is TGCGCCAGCAGTGCACAGGGCGACGGAAACACCATATATTTT.

This clone appeared a single time. The sample has other DNA sequences that encode this CDR3 too. The rearrangement uses TRBV5-1 and TRBJ2-1, with D possibly matching TRBD1 (6 bases). Germline V CDR1 and CDR2: SGHRS, YFSETQ. Trimming stripped 3 bases from V and 2 bases from J, with 9 bases between. CDR3 length: 14 amino acids. As DNA, the CDR3 is TGCGCCAGCAGCTCAGGACAGACCTACAATGAGCAGTTCTTC. It encodes CASSSGQTYNEQFF.

This CDR3 is CASSEDSLKNTGELFF. For the CDR3, the DNA is TGCGCCAGCAGTGAGGACAGCCTGAAGAACACCGGGGAGCTGTTTTTT. The chain uses TRBV10-1 and TRBJ2-2; D may be TRBD1 (5 bases). The CDR3 spans 16 residues. Germline-derived CDR1 and CDR2 are WNHNN and SYGVQD (reference sequence). V was shortened by 2 bases and J by 1 base, with 11 bases between the two germline ends.

The chain combines TRBV3-1 (or the pseudogene TRBV3-2) with TRBJ1-2, with 7 bases lining up with TRBD1. The junction had 9 bases not matched to a gene; V was cut back by 2 bases and J by 3 bases. CDR3 size: 16 residues. Germline V gene lookup returns CDR1 LGHDT and CDR2 YNNKEL (reference sequence). CDR3 coding DNA: TGTGCCAGCAGCCAACGACAGGGCCGCGGGGACTATGGCTACACCTTC. This sequence encodes CASSQRQGRGDYGYTF.

The V and J genes are TRBV19 and TRBJ1-5; 10 bases agree with TRBD1. The CDR3 has 15 residues. Germline lookup yields CDR1 LNHDA and CDR2 SQIVND (reference sequence). Trimming removed 5 bases from V and 4 bases from J; junction bases left unmatched: 5. This chain's CDR3 is CASSRQGAPNQPQHF. The CDR3 DNA follows: TGTGCCAGTAGTCGACAGGGGGCGCCGAATCAGCCCCAGCATTTT.

The chain employs TRBV4-2 and TRBJ2-2; 8 bases align to TRBD2. The CDR3 is 16 residues long. Trimming cost V 1 base and J 6 bases; bases outside gene matches: 7. Germline V gene sequence: CDR1 LGHNA, CDR2 YNFKEQ. CDR3 coding DNA: TGTGCCAGCAGCCAAGTCCCAGCGGGGGATTCCGGGGAGCTGTTTTTT. Its translation: CASSQVPAGDSGELFF.

Concerning this clone itself: The same CDR3 is also encoded by other DNA sequences in this sample. V gene TRBV6-6 combines with J gene TRBJ1-3; no clear D gene. This CDR3 spans 11 amino acids. With 6 bases removed from V and 8 bases from J, the gap between germline ends came to 8 bases. Germline V gene data show CDR1 as MNHNY and CDR2 as SVGAGI (reference sequence). For the CDR3, the DNA is TGTGCCAGCAGCCCCTCAGACACCATATATTTT. Protein product: CASSPSDTIYF.

V is TRBV11-2 and J is TRBJ1-2; unclear D gene. Germline CDR1 reads SGHAT; CDR2 reads FQNNGV. The ends were cut back, 5 bases at V and 4 bases at J, with 14 bases in the middle. This CDR3 has 14 amino acids. The CDR3 coding sequence is TGTGCCAGCAGCCAAGAGGAGGTTTCCTATGGCTACACCTTC. Protein sequence: CASSQEEVSYGYTF. Variable domain in full (rest from reference TRBV11-2 and TRBJ1-2): EAGVAQSPRYKIIEKRQSVAFWCNPISGHATLYWYQQILGQGPKLLIQFQNNGVVDDSQLPKDRFSAERLKGVDSTLKIQPAKLEDSAVYLCASSQEEVSYGYTFGSGTRLTVV.

CDR3 region: CASGLKGSGNTIYF. CDR3 in DNA: TGTGCCAGCGGATTAAAGGGGTCTGGAAACACCATATATTTT. The chain joins TRBV3-1 (or the pseudogene TRBV3-2) to TRBJ1-3, with D perhaps matching TRBD1 (5 bases). CDR1 LGHDT and CDR2 YNNKEL come from the germline V gene (reference sequence). Trimming left V 8 bases short and J 1 base short, with 12 bases between. The CDR3 covers 14 residues.

The V gene is TRBV2, the J gene TRBJ1-2; 7 bases agree with TRBD1. Per the germline V gene, CDR1 is SNHLY and CDR2 is FYNNEI. The V gene end was trimmed by 1 base and the J gene end by 8 bases; junction bases not matched to a gene: 4. This CDR3 spans 13 amino acids. The CDR3 DNA is TGTGCCAGCAGTGAAGAGGGGGCAGGAGGCTACACCTTC. Encoded protein: CASSEEGAGGYTF. The full variable domain, in which reference TRBV2 and TRBJ1-2 provide the parts outside the CDR3, is EPEVTQTPSHQVTQMGQEVILRCVPISNHLYFYWYRQILGQKVEFLVSFYNNEISEKSEIFDDQFSVERPDGSNFTLKIRSTKLEDSAMYFCASSEEGAGGYTFGSGTRLTVV.

The chain recombines TRBV4-1 with TRBJ1-2, with TRBD1 as a possible D gene (5 bases). V shed 0 bases and J shed 3 bases, with 14 bases lying between them. This CDR3 is 16 amino acids long. The germline CDR1 and CDR2 sequences are MGHRA and YSYEKL. The DNA of the CDR3 is TGCGCCAGCAGCCAAGACTTGGTCGACAGAGACTATGGCTACACCTTC. Protein: CASSQDLVDRDYGYTF.